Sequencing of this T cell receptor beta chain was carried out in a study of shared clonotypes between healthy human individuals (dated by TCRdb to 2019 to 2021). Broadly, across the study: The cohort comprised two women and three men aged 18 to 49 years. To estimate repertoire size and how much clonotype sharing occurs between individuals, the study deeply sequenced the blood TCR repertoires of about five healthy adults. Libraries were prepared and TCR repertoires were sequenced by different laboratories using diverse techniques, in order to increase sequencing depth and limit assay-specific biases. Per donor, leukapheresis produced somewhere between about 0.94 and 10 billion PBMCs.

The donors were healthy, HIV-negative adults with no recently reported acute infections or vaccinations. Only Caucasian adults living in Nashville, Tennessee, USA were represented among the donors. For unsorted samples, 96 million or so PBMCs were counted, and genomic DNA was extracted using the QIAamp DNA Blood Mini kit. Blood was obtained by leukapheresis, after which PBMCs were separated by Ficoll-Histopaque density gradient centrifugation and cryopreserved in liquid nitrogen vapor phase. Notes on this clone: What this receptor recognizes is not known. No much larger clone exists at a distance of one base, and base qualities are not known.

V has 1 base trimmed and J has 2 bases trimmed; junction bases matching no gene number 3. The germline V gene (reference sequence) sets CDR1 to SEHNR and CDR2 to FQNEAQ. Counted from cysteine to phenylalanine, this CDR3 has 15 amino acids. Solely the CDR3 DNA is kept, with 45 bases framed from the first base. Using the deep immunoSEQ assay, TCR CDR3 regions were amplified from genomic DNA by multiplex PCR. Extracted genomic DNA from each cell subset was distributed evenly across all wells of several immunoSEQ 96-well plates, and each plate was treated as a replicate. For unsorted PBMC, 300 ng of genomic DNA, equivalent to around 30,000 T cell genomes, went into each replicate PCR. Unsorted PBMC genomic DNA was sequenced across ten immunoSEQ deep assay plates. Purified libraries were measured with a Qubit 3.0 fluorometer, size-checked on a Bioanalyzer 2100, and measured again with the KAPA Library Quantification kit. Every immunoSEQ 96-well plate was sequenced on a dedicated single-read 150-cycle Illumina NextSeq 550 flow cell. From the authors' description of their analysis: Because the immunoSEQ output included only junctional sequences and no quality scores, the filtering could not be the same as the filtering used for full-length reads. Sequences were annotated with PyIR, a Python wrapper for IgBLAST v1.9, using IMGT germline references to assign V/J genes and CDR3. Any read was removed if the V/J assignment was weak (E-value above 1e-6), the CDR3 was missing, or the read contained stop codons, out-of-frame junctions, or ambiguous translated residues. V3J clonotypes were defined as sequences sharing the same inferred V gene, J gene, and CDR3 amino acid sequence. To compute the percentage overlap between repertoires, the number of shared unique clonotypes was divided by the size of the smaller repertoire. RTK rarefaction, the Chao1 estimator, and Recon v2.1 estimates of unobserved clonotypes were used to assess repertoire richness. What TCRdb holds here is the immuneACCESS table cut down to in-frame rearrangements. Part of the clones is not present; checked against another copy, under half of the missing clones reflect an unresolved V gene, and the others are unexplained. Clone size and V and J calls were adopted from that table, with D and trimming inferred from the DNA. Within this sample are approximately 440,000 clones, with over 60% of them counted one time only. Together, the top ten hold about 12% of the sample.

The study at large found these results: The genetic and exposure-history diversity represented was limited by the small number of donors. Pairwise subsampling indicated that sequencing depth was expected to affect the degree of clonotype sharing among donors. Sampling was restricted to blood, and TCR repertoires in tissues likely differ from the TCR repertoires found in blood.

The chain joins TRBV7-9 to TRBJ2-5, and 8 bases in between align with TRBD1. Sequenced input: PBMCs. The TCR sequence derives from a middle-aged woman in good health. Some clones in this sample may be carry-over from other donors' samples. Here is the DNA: TGTGCCAGCAGCTTAGTGGGGACAGGACAAGAGACCCAGTACTTC. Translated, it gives CASSLVGTGQETQYF. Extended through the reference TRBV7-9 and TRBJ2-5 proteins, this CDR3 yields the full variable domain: DTGVSQNPRHKITKRGQNVTFRCDPISEHNRLYWYRQTLGQGPEFLTYFQNEAQLEKSRLLSDRFSAERPKGSFSTLEIQRTEQGDSAMYLCASSLVGTGQETQYFGPGTRLLVL.